One and the same sample provided the 28 T cell receptor beta chains below, sequenced in a study of T-cell reconstitution after alpha-beta-depleted transplantation in children. TCRbeta library preparation incorporated unique molecular identifiers. MiXCR was run by TCRdb on the PCR reads, yielding one entry per CDR3 protein. The sample lists nearly 250,000 distinct CDR3 sequences, approximately 8% occurring once. The sequences come from PBMCs, mostly from graft donor cells, collected 180 days after TCRalphabeta/CD19-depleted stem cell transplant. The receptors come from a male patient younger than 18 who had a stem cell transplant for acute lymphoblastic leukemia, so the T cells may come from the graft donor.

This clonotype appeared many times. This chain uses TRBV11-2 with TRBJ2-7; 9 positions agree with TRBD1. The V gene end was trimmed by 5 bases and the J gene end by 4 bases; junction bases not matched to a gene: 9. CDR3 length equals 15 residues. Germline values: CDR1 SGHAT, CDR2 FQNNGV. CDR3 sequence reads: CASSIATGGEYEQYF. CDR3 sequence (DNA): TGTGCCAGCAGCATCGCGACAGGGGGGGAATACGAGCAGTACTTC.

This clonotype has at least ten counts. The chain is built from TRBV5-1 and TRBJ2-3, with 13 bases matching TRBD2. Germline CDR1 SGHRS, CDR2 YFSETQ. V shed 0 bases and J 5 bases; nucleotides not matched to a gene: 6. The CDR3 is made up of 17 amino acids. The CDR3 spells CASSLVGLAGVRDTQYF. The DNA of the CDR3 is TGCGCCAGCAGCTTGGTAGGACTAGCGGGAGTTAGAGATACGCAGTATTTT.

Of note for this clonotype: A much larger clone differs by one base, so this may be a read error. The J gene is TRBJ1-1, the V gene TRBV9; 9 bases align to TRBD1. J was trimmed by 0 bases and V by 2 bases; bases with no gene match: 8. The CDR3 loop spans 17 amino acids. Germline CDR1 and CDR2: SGDLS and YYNGEE. CDR3 nucleotide sequence: TGTGCCAGCAGCGTTATCGGACAGGGGCCGATGAACACTGAAGCTTTCTTT. Protein: CASSVIGQGPMNTEAFF.

This clonotype was seen ten or more times. The chain recombines TRBV4-1 with TRBJ2-2; the D is unclear. Per the germline V gene, CDR1 is MGHRA and CDR2 is YSYEKL. The CDR3 runs to 13 residues. Deletions cut 2 bases from V and 9 bases from J, with 10 bases between. Written as DNA, the CDR3 is TGCGCCAGCAGCCAACTTGGCCTCAGGGAGCTGTTTTTT. This gives the protein CASSQLGLRELFF.

This clonotype was seen repeatedly, ten times or more. This sequence joins TRBV6-2 or TRBV6-3 and TRBJ1-1, with D uncertain. Trimming cost V 4 bases and J 2 bases, with 8 bases left between them. This CDR3 comprises 13 residues. Germline CDR1 MNHEY, CDR2 SVGEGT. The CDR3 sequence: CASSSNSNTEAFF. The CDR3 nucleotides are TGTGCCAGCAGTTCCAACTCAAACACTGAAGCTTTCTTT.

This clonotype was counted ten times or more. This chain uses TRBV12-3 or TRBV12-4 with TRBJ2-7; D possibly corresponds to TRBD2 (5 bases). CDR3 length: 15 amino acids. Deletions cut 2 bases from V and 7 bases from J, with 18 bases between. In DNA form, the CDR3 reads TGTGCCAGCAGTTTATCGGGGTCGGCTTTTGGAGAGCAGTACTTC. As protein: CASSLSGSAFGEQYF.

This clonotype was seen ten or more times. The rearrangement links TRBV12-3 or TRBV12-4 to TRBJ1-2; TRBD1 is a possible D gene (5 bases). V was trimmed by 2 bases and J by 2 bases, leaving 9 bases between them. The CDR3 is made up of 14 amino acids. The CDR3 DNA follows: TGTGCCAGCAGTTTAATCGCAGGGAACTATGGCTACACCTTC. Protein: CASSLIAGNYGYTF.

Many counts were recorded for this clonotype. The chain combines TRBV24-1 with TRBJ2-6, with a possible D match to TRBD1 (6 bases). The CDR3 is 19 residues long. Germline assignment: CDR1 KGHDR and CDR2 SFDVKD. V was pared by 3 bases and J by 3 bases, with 20 bases between. The CDR3 DNA reads as TGTGCCACCAGTGATCTGTGGCGGACTCAGGGGTATGGGGCCAACGTCCTGACTTTC. This encodes CATSDLWRTQGYGANVLTF.

This clonotype was recorded at least ten times. V usage is TRBV6-5 and J usage is TRBJ1-6; D remains ambiguous. This CDR3 comprises 16 residues. The V end lost 4 bases, the J end lost 3 bases, and 13 bases lay between the germline ends. From germline, CDR1 is MNHEY and CDR2 SVGAGI. In DNA, the CDR3 is TGTGCCAGCAGTTCCCCCCGGAGCCTCTATAATTCACCCCTCCACTTT. It specifies CASSSPRSLYNSPLHF.

This clonotype was recorded many times. V is TRBV28 and J is TRBJ1-1; no reliable D call. This CDR3 contains 14 residues. The V and J ends lost 3 bases and 3 bases respectively, with 11 bases between them. CDR1 MDHEN and CDR2 SYDVKM come from the germline V gene. CDR3 region: CASSLSSVYTEAFF. In DNA form, the CDR3 reads TGTGCCAGCAGTTTGTCATCGGTGTACACTGAAGCTTTCTTT.

This clonotype was recorded at least ten times. An end of the junction differs from the germline gene, which may be a read error. J is TRBJ2-3 and V is TRBV4-2, with 12 bases identical to TRBD2. From germline, CDR1 is LGHNA and CDR2 YNFKEQ. The CDR3 length is 18 residues. The CDR3 coding sequence is TGTGCCAGCATCCAAGATGGTCGACTAGCGGGAGTGCAAGATACGCAGTATTTT. This gives the protein CASIQDGRLAGVQDTQYF.

In this sample, this clonotype turned up many times. The chain uses TRBV9 and TRBJ2-2, with 8 nucleotides matching TRBD1. Germline-derived CDR1 and CDR2 are SGDLS and YYNGEE. CDR3 size: 14 residues. V lost 2 bases, J lost 3 bases, and 0 bases stayed unmatched. The CDR3 nucleotides are TGTGCCAGCAGCGTGACAGGGGACACCGGGGAGCTGTTTTTT. Protein: CASSVTGDTGELFF.

This clonotype was observed at least ten times. V and J are TRBV5-1 and TRBJ2-2; a weak D match, TRBD2 (5 bases). This CDR3 has 13 residues. CDR1 and CDR2 from the germline V gene are SGHRS and YFSETQ. V was trimmed by 4 bases and J by 6 bases, leaving 10 bases between them. This CDR3 reads CASSLGVAGELFF. The CDR3 region has the DNA TGCGCCAGCAGCCTCGGGGTAGCCGGGGAGCTGTTTTTT.

Ten or more counts support this clonotype. J is TRBJ2-2 and V is TRBV5-1, with a weak D call TRBD2 (6 bases). CDR1 SGHRS and CDR2 YFSETQ come from the germline V gene. V lost 7 bases and J lost 3, with 13 bases in between. The CDR3 contains 14 residues. The CDR3 nucleotides are TGCGCCAGCCTCCGGGACTCCCACACCGGGGAGCTGTTTTTT. Its translation: CASLRDSHTGELFF.

This clonotype was seen many times. The chain combines TRBV7-9 with TRBJ2-1, with 9 positions matching TRBD2. The V gene end was trimmed by 5 bases and the J gene end by 8 bases; junction bases not matched to a gene: 16. The CDR3 runs to 17 residues. Germline V gives CDR1 SEHNR, CDR2 FQNEAQ (reference sequence). As DNA, the CDR3 is TGTGCCAGCAGCCAAACCCCGGGACTAGCAACCGGCGATGAGCAGTTCTTC. Protein product: CASSQTPGLATGDEQFF.

This clonotype was counted at least ten times. The chain joins TRBV6-5 to TRBJ2-7; TRBD1 matches 8 bases. V was pared by 6 bases and J by 2 bases, with 3 bases of the junction left unmatched. Looked up from germline, CDR1 is MNHEY and CDR2 is SVGAGI. This CDR3 comprises 13 residues. Written as DNA, the CDR3 is TGTGCCAGCAGGACAGGGGACCCCTACGAGCAGTACTTC. Translating gives CASRTGDPYEQYF.

This clonotype showed up many times. The rearrangement joins TRBV5-1 to TRBJ1-2; 8 nucleotides align to TRBD1. The V gene's germline CDR1 is SGHRS and CDR2 YFSETQ. There are 13 residues in the CDR3. Unmatched junction bases numbered 6, after V lost 4 bases and J lost 7 bases. The CDR3 DNA is TGCGCCAGCAGCCACGGGACAGGTTTTGGCTACACCTTC. Its protein product is CASSHGTGFGYTF.

This clonotype was found many times. The chain links TRBV7-6 to TRBJ1-2; 7 positions match TRBD1. Trimming removed 6 bases from V and 7 bases from J; junction bases left unmatched: 11. Looked up from germline, CDR1 is SGHVS and CDR2 is FNYEAQ. This CDR3 has 14 amino acids. CDR3: CASRLTGQIGGYTF. CDR3 nucleotides: TGTGCCAGCAGACTCACGGGACAGATCGGTGGCTACACCTTC.

There are many counts of this clonotype. The chain couples TRBV9 to TRBJ2-2; D is tentatively TRBD1 or TRBD2 (5 bases each). This CDR3 is 17 amino acids long. The V end was cut by 2 bases, the J end by 4 bases, with 18 bases between. Per germline, CDR1 SGDLS and CDR2 YYNGEE. Here the CDR3 DNA reads TGTGCCAGCAGCGTCTCCACTGGTGGGGGAATCACCGGGGAGCTGTTTTTT. Encoded protein: CASSVSTGGGITGELFF.

In this sample, this clonotype turned up many times. The gene calls are TRBV6-5 and TRBJ2-7; D gene unclear. There are 15 residues in the CDR3. CDR1 MNHEY and CDR2 SVGAGI come from the germline V gene. Trimming cost V 0 bases and J 3 bases, with 12 bases left between them. The CDR3 DNA follows: TGTGCCAGCAGTTACTCGGCAGGATACCACTACGAGCAGTACTTC. Protein product: CASSYSAGYHYEQYF.

Many counts were recorded for this clonotype. The rearrangement links TRBV12-3 or TRBV12-4 to TRBJ2-3; possibly TRBD1 or TRBD2 for D (5 bases each). The germline V and J ends were trimmed by 3 bases and 1 base, with 11 bases remaining between them. The CDR3 covers 15 residues. CDR3: CASSFSGTGTDTQYF. CDR3 in DNA: TGTGCCAGCAGTTTCTCCGGGACGGGCACAGATACGCAGTATTTT.

This clonotype showed up just a few times. The chain uses TRBV6-5 and TRBJ2-2; no clear D gene. The CDR3 loop spans 16 amino acids. V was trimmed by 0 bases and J by 5 bases, leaving 13 bases between them. The V gene's germline CDR1 is MNHEY and CDR2 SVGAGI. The CDR3 here is CASSYSGTGLTGELFF. CDR3 sequence (DNA): TGTGCCAGCAGTTACTCTGGCACGGGTTTAACCGGGGAGCTGTTTTTT.

In its sample, this clonotype was seen many times. The chain recombines TRBV6-1 with TRBJ1-1, with D unresolved. Trimming pared 3 bases from V and 4 bases from J, leaving 9 bases between. Germline values: CDR1 MNHNS, CDR2 SASEGT. CDR3 length equals 13 residues. CDR3 residues: CASSDRISTEAFF. The CDR3 DNA follows: TGTGCCAGCAGTGATAGGATTTCCACTGAAGCTTTCTTT.

This clonotype was found many times. The J gene is TRBJ2-4, the V gene TRBV10-3; D is undetermined. CDR3 size: 16 residues. Germline V lookup: CDR1 ENHRY, CDR2 SYGVKD. V lost 3 bases to trimming and J lost 1 base, with 13 bases between them. The CDR3 spells CAISDGPPLAKNIQYF. CDR3 coding DNA: TGTGCCATCAGTGATGGCCCCCCTTTGGCCAAAAACATTCAGTACTTC.

Comment on this clonotype: This clone may be a read error of a much larger clone one base away. V usage is TRBV27 and J usage is TRBJ1-6, with 9 bases identical to TRBD1. In germline, CDR1 is MNHEY, CDR2 SMNVEV (reference sequence). The CDR3 has 16 residues. The CDR3 bases are TGTGCCAGCACCTGCTCCGGGACAGGGCAAAATTCACCCCTCCATTTT. The encoded protein is CASTCSGTGQNSPLHF.

This clonotype was picked up many times. The rearrangement uses TRBV6-5 and TRBJ2-1; 9 bases are shared with TRBD2. Germline V CDR1 and CDR2: MNHEY, SVGAGI. V lost 5 bases and J lost 6; bases outside the gene matches: 11. CDR3 length: 16 residues. CDR3 nucleotides: TGTGCCAGCAGTCCGACTACTAGCGGGCCCCGCAATGAGCAGTTCTTC. Its protein is CASSPTTSGPRNEQFF.

This clonotype was detected many times. The chain employs TRBV28 and TRBJ2-7; 7 bases line up with TRBD1. The CDR3 consists of 15 residues. The V gene's germline CDR1 is MDHEN and CDR2 SYDVKM. The V segment lost 5 bases and the J segment 5 bases; nucleotides outside the gene matches: 12. In nucleotides, the CDR3 is TGTGCCAGCAGTCATCAAATGACAGGGTTCGACGAGCAGTACTTC. Translating it yields CASSHQMTGFDEQYF. Drawing the rest from reference TRBV28 and TRBJ2-7, the complete variable domain is DVKVTQSSRYLVKRTGEKVFLECVQDMDHENMFWYRQDPGLGLRLIYFSYDVKMKEKGDIPEGYSVSREKKERFSLILESASTNQTSMYLCASSHQMTGFDEQYFGPGTRLTVT.

This clonotype appeared many times. The V and J genes are TRBV29-1 and TRBJ1-2, with unresolved D. The CDR3 is made up of 11 amino acids. V lost 6 bases and J lost 3, with 8 bases in between. Germline CDR1 and CDR2: SQVTM and ANQGSEA. The CDR3, as DNA: TGCAGCGTCCTCCGGGACTATGGCTACACCTTC. It encodes CSVLRDYGYTF.